Listed here are 5 T cell receptor beta chains from one sample, sequenced in a study of blood T cell repertoires in COVID-19. Method: immunoSEQ multiplex PCR; TCRdb's copy keeps in-frame clones and lacks some. The sample lists more than 55,000 clones; around 80% were seen once. The sample taken for sequencing was peripheral blood. The source of these receptors is an elderly woman with acute or convalescent COVID-19.

The V and J genes are TRBV19 and TRBJ1-2, with 9 nucleotides matching TRBD1. With 4 bases clipped from V and 4 bases from J, the junction kept 10 bases outside the gene matches. Germline loops: CDR1 LNHDA, CDR2 SQIVND (reference sequence). CDR3 length: 16 amino acids. The CDR3 sequence is CASSKSRTGVGYGYTF. The DNA for the CDR3 is TGTGCCAGTAGTAAAAGCCGGACAGGGGTGGGCTATGGCTACACCTTC.

This clone appeared a few times. This chain uses TRBV6-6 with TRBJ2-2, with 9 bases lining up with TRBD1. The germline V gene has CDR1 MNHNY and CDR2 SVGAGI (reference sequence). V shed 5 bases and J 0 bases; nucleotides not matched to a gene: 10. The CDR3 has 18 amino acids. This chain's CDR3 is CASSQRFGTGTNTGELFF. The CDR3 DNA sequence: TGTGCCAGCAGTCAAAGATTCGGGACAGGGACGAACACCGGGGAGCTGTTTTTT.

The chain joins TRBV7-9 to TRBJ1-2, with 7 bases fitting TRBD1. V shed 5 bases and J 0 bases; nucleotides not matched to a gene: 0. CDR3 length: 13 amino acids. Looked up from germline, CDR1 is SEHNR and CDR2 is FQNEAQ (reference sequence). The CDR3 spells CASSDRANYGYTF. In DNA, the CDR3 is TGTGCCAGCAGCGACAGGGCTAACTATGGCTACACCTTC.

The chain joins TRBV24-1 to TRBJ1-5, with a weak D call TRBD1 (6 bases). The CDR3 is 16 amino acids. V was pared by 6 bases and J by 5 bases, with 19 bases between. Germline-derived CDR1 and CDR2 are KGHDR and SFDVKD. The CDR3 region has the DNA TGTGCCACCAGTACCAATCTACAGGGATTGGATCAGCCCCAGCATTTT. Residues: CATSTNLQGLDQPQHF.

The V gene is TRBV6-1, the J gene TRBJ1-1; D perhaps matches TRBD1 (6 bases). CDR3 length: 15 amino acids. Per the germline V gene, CDR1 is MNHNS and CDR2 is SASEGT. Trimming removed 5 bases at V and 4 bases at J, with 17 bases between. The CDR3 reads CASSFQGRRGTEAFF. The CDR3 region has the DNA TGTGCCAGCAGTTTCCAGGGGCGTCGAGGCACTGAAGCTTTCTTT.